A single sample is the source of the 23 T cell receptor beta chains below, sequenced in a study of control samples from healthy donors and cancer patients. Produced via immunoSEQ multiplex PCR; TCRdb's table is partial and in-frame only. The table has roughly 88,000 clones, about nine tenths seen once. The sequenced sample was blood. These receptors were taken from a man aged 50 or older in good health.

The V gene is TRBV30, the J gene TRBJ1-2, with D uncertain. The V gene's germline CDR1 is GTSNPN and CDR2 SVGIG (reference sequence). V lost 0 bases and J lost 9, with 20 bases in between. The CDR3 contains 15 residues. CDR3 in DNA: TGTGCCTGGAGTGTGTGGACGGCACCCTATGTAAGCTACACCTTC. Protein product: CAWSVWTAPYVSYTF.

The rearrangement links TRBV21-1 to TRBJ1-3; no check of the table's D call, TRBD1, against the DNA was made. TRBV21-1 is described as a pseudogene. The CDR3 extends over 16 amino acids. In DNA, the CDR3 is TGTGCCAGCAGCTCCCCAGGACACCACTCTGGAAACACCATATATTTT. This sequence encodes CASSSPGHHSGNTIYF.

The chain uses TRBV5-8 and TRBJ2-1, with 10 nucleotides matching TRBD1. From germline, CDR1 is SGHTS and CDR2 YDEGEE. The V segment lost 3 bases and the J segment 9 bases; nucleotides outside the gene matches: 9. This CDR3 spans 15 amino acids. The CDR3 loop is CASSSRQGARGEQFF. For the CDR3, the DNA is TGTGCCAGCAGCTCCCGACAGGGGGCGAGGGGTGAGCAGTTCTTC.

The chain carries TRBV24-1 and TRBJ2-7; weak D call: TRBD1 (5 bases). The CDR3 covers 14 residues. Germline values: CDR1 KGHDR, CDR2 SFDVKD. Trimming removed 4 bases from V and 2 bases from J, with 11 bases in between. CDR3 coding DNA: TGTGCCACCAGTGACCCTAGACAGCCCTACGAGCAGTACTTC. Residues: CATSDPRQPYEQYF.

This chain uses TRBV2 with TRBJ2-5, with 10 bases identical to TRBD2. Germline CDR1 is SNHLY and CDR2 is FYNNEI. CDR3 size: 15 residues. Losses at the gene ends were 2 bases for V and 5 bases for J; bases not matched to a gene: 5. The CDR3 nucleotides read TGTGCCAGCAGTGAATTGGCTAGCGGGGGCGAGACCCAGTACTTC. It specifies CASSELASGGETQYF.

The chain is built from TRBV6-6 and TRBJ1-5; D unresolved. Germline V gives CDR1 MNHNY, CDR2 SVGAGI (reference sequence). This CDR3 spans 13 amino acids. V lost 4 bases and J lost 7, with 11 bases in between. CDR3 region: CASSSSDWQPQHF. CDR3 DNA sequence: TGTGCCAGCAGTTCATCCGACTGGCAGCCCCAGCATTTT.

This clone has just a few counts. The genes are TRBV5-1 and TRBJ2-7; D might be TRBD1 (5 bases). Trimming left V 7 bases short and J 5 bases short, with 19 bases between. Germline V CDR1 and CDR2: SGHRS, YFSETQ. The CDR3 length is 14 residues. DNA of the CDR3: TGCGCCAGCTTAGCTTCCCCTAAGGACAACGAGCAGTACTTC. It specifies CASLASPKDNEQYF.

The J gene is TRBJ2-3, the V gene TRBV5-4; 10 bases are shared with TRBD2. Germline CDR1 and CDR2: SGHNT and YYREEE (reference sequence). V lost 4 bases and J lost 5; bases outside the gene matches: 10. CDR3 length equals 16 residues. CDR3: CASSERLAGLGDTQYF. The CDR3 bases are TGTGCCAGCAGCGAAAGACTAGCGGGCCTCGGAGATACGCAGTATTTT.

In its sample, this clone was seen a few times. The V call is TRBV7-2, the J call TRBJ1-1; D is unresolved. The CDR3 contains 13 residues. CDR1 and CDR2 from the germline V gene are SGHTA and FQGNSA. With 5 bases removed from V and 7 bases from J, the gap between germline ends came to 14 bases. The CDR3 DNA reads TGTGCCAGCAGCGTCCAACGATCTTATGAAGCTTTCTTT. Protein sequence: CASSVQRSYEAFF.

This chain links TRBV4-1 with TRBJ2-7, with a tentative D call TRBD1 (6 bases). Germline CDR1 reads MGHRA; CDR2 reads YSYEKL. Trimming shortened V by 0 bases and J by 2 bases, and 11 bases separated the two germline ends. The CDR3 runs 15 residues. CDR3: CASSQDPGEAYEQYF. In DNA, the CDR3 is TGCGCCAGCAGCCAAGATCCAGGGGAAGCCTACGAGCAGTACTTC.

The chain has TRBV6-6 and TRBJ1-2; D remains unclear. Germline CDR1 and CDR2: MNHNY and SVGAGI (reference sequence). Trimming took off 0 bases at V and 8 bases at J, with 19 bases between the two ends. CDR3 size: 16 residues. CDR3 DNA sequence: TGTGCCAGCAGTTACTCGTACCAGAACAACCTGGGGGGCTACACCTTC. As protein: CASSYSYQNNLGGYTF.

The chain has TRBV5-1 and TRBJ2-1; D remains unclear. CDR3 length equals 13 residues. Germline V gives CDR1 SGHRS, CDR2 YFSETQ. With 0 bases removed from V and 7 bases from J, the gap between germline ends came to 8 bases. The CDR3 protein is CASSLGRSNEQFF. In nucleotides, the CDR3 is TGCGCCAGCAGCTTGGGCAGATCTAATGAGCAGTTCTTC.

The chain joins TRBV20-1 to TRBJ2-3, with D tentatively TRBD1 or TRBD2 (5 bases each). From germline, CDR1 is DFQATT and CDR2 SNEGSKA (reference sequence). The CDR3 extends over 16 amino acids. The V end was cut by 3 bases, the J end by 0 bases, with 16 bases between. CDR3 amino acids: CSASGAGGVSTDTQYF. The CDR3 bases are TGCAGTGCTAGTGGGGCCGGAGGAGTTAGCACAGATACGCAGTATTTT.

This clone was detected only once. V usage is TRBV2 and J usage is TRBJ2-4; D is undetermined. CDR3 length: 11 residues. The ends were cut back, 3 bases at V and 6 bases at J, with 3 bases in the middle. CDR1 and CDR2 from the germline V gene are SNHLY and FYNNEI. The CDR3 region has the DNA TGTGCCAGCAGTGAGGGAAACATTCAGTACTTC. Translation: CASSEGNIQYF.

This clone was detected only once. The chain has TRBV6-4 and TRBJ2-1; D is undetermined. Germline V CDR1 and CDR2: MRHNA, SNTAGT. The V end lost 5 bases, the J end lost 5 bases, and 10 bases lay between the germline ends. CDR3 size: 13 residues. This CDR3 is CASSTGSNNEQFF. The CDR3 nucleotides read TGTGCCAGCAGTACCGGGTCCAACAATGAGCAGTTCTTC.

This clone showed up just once. The chain combines TRBV4-2 with TRBJ2-7; 11 bases agree with TRBD2. V lost 0 bases, J lost 2 bases, and 12 bases stayed unmatched. Germline CDR1 LGHNA, CDR2 YNFKEQ. This CDR3 has 19 amino acids. This CDR3 reads CASSQESSGGAVNAYEQYF. The CDR3 region has the DNA TGTGCCAGCAGCCAAGAAAGTAGCGGGGGGGCCGTGAACGCCTACGAGCAGTACTTC.

The J gene is TRBJ2-1, the V gene TRBV6-2 or TRBV6-3; D call uncertain. The CDR3 covers 12 residues. The ends were cut back, 1 base at V and 7 bases at J, with 5 bases in the middle. Germline CDR1 and CDR2: MNHEY and SVGEGT. As DNA, the CDR3 is TGTGCCAGCAGTTACTACGAAAATGAGCAGTTCTTC. Residues: CASSYYENEQFF.

V is TRBV18 and J is TRBJ1-5, with D maybe TRBD1 (6 bases). Per germline, CDR1 KGHSH and CDR2 LQKENI. The CDR3 is 14 amino acids. Trimming removed 3 bases at V and 4 bases at J, with 10 bases between. The CDR3 protein is CASSPGTKNQPQHF. In DNA form, the CDR3 reads TGTGCCAGCTCACCCGGGACAAAAAATCAGCCCCAGCATTTT. The variable domain in full, completed from reference TRBV18 and TRBJ1-5, reads NAGVMQNPRHLVRRRGQEARLRCSPMKGHSHVYWYRQLPEEGLKFMVYLQKENIIDESGMPKERFSAEFPKEGPSILRIQQVVRGDSAAYFCASSPGTKNQPQHFGDGTRLSIL.

This chain uses TRBV19 with TRBJ2-1, with 9 bases identical to TRBD2. This CDR3 region has 16 residues. J was trimmed by 9 bases and V by 3 bases; bases with no gene match: 12. The germline V gene has CDR1 LNHDA and CDR2 SQIVND (reference sequence). The CDR3 region has the DNA TGTGCCAGTAGTATTCGGCGGGGGGGCCCCTACGGTGAGCAGTTCTTC. It encodes CASSIRRGGPYGEQFF.

The J gene is TRBJ1-5, the V gene TRBV27, with TRBD1 identical over 7 bases. Germline CDR1 MNHEY, CDR2 SMNVEV (reference sequence). Trimming at V came to 5 bases and at J to 0 bases, leaving 7 bases not matched to a gene. The CDR3 sequence is 16 residues long. The DNA for the CDR3 is TGTGCCAGCAGTGCGTGGACAGGCTATAGCAATCAGCCCCAGCATTTT. Amino acids: CASSAWTGYSNQPQHF.

The J gene is TRBJ1-2, the V gene TRBV2; a weak D match, TRBD1 (5 bases). Trimming took 1 base from V and 8 from J, leaving 14 bases between them. CDR3 length: 14 residues. Germline assignment: CDR1 SNHLY and CDR2 FYNNEI. CDR3 sequence reads: CASSEGPQSGGYTF. In DNA, the CDR3 is TGTGCCAGCAGTGAAGGACCCCAATCAGGGGGCTACACCTTC.

The CDR3 protein is CASSLNNEQFF. In DNA, the CDR3 is TGTGCCAGCAGCCTAAACAATGAGCAGTTCTTC. The genes are TRBV9 and TRBJ2-1, with D unresolved. CDR1 and CDR2 (germline): SGDLS, YYNGEE. V dropped 4 bases and J dropped 5 bases, with 4 bases sitting between them. This CDR3 comprises 11 residues.

Points on this clone: Compared with germline, one end of the junction differs, possibly owing to a read error. J is TRBJ2-2 and V is TRBV4-1; TRBD2 matches 7 bases. Germline CDR1 MGHRA, CDR2 YSYEKL. This CDR3 is built from 19 residues. The DNA for the CDR3 is TGCGCCCGCAGCCGGCCCTTCGGTACTACGGGGGGGAACACCGGGGAGCTGTTTTTT. Amino acid sequence: CARSRPFGTTGGNTGELFF.